This passage covers 32 T cell receptor beta chains from one sample sequenced in a study of blood T cells in healthy people across ages. Using a J-beta primer mix together with a sample-barcoded 5' primer, a second PCR was run for roughly 6 to 12 cycles. TCRdb reprocessed the 5' RACE reads via MiXCR and lists one record per CDR3 protein. The profile shows some 800,000 distinct CDR3 sequences, 20% to 25% of them singletons. The same specimen was also included in a second study, on T cells of mothers and their children.

Sequenced material: blood. The source of these receptors is a boy aged 5-17 years in good health.

The CDR3 here is CSARDPRAGYTF. DNA of the CDR3: TGCAGTGCTAGAGATCCGCGGGCTGGCTACACCTTC. The rearrangement links TRBV20-1 to TRBJ1-2, with unresolved D. CDR1 and CDR2 from the germline V gene are DFQATT and SNEGSKA (reference sequence). The CDR3 consists of 12 residues. V lost 0 bases, J lost 7 bases, and 9 bases lay in between.

V is TRBV5-1 and J is TRBJ2-5; 9 bases line up with TRBD1. V gave up 0 bases and J gave up 5 bases; unmatched junction bases: 11. In germline, CDR1 is SGHRS, CDR2 YFSETQ. The CDR3 sequence is 17 residues long. CDR3 residues: CASSLGQTDRGLETQYF. DNA for the CDR3: TGCGCCAGCAGCTTGGGCCAAACGGACAGGGGATTGGAGACCCAGTACTTC. Complete variable domain (other parts from reference TRBV5-1 and TRBJ2-5): KAGVTQTPRYLIKTRGQQVTLSCSPISGHRSVSWYQQTPGQGLQFLFEYFSETQRNKGNFPGRFSGRQFSNSRSEMNVSTLELGDSALYLCASSLGQTDRGLETQYFGPGTRLLVL.

V gene TRBV20-1 combines with J gene TRBJ2-3; weak D call: TRBD1 (6 bases). Germline CDR1 is DFQATT and CDR2 is SNEGSKA (reference sequence). V was shortened by 0 bases and J by 4 bases, with 20 bases between the two germline ends. This CDR3 region has 17 residues. The CDR3 DNA reads TGCAGTGCTAGAGACCCGATATCAACAGGGCTTGCAGATACGCAGTATTTT. It encodes CSARDPISTGLADTQYF.

This clonotype was observed a handful of times. V and J are TRBV12-3 or TRBV12-4 and TRBJ2-7; perhaps TRBD1 as D (5 bases). This CDR3 is built from 17 residues. With 5 bases removed from V and 2 bases from J, the gap between germline ends came to 22 bases. DNA of the CDR3: TGTGCCAGCAGTCCAATAGTGCGTAGGACATCCGCCTACGAGCAGTACTTC. Residues: CASSPIVRRTSAYEQYF.

The rearrangement uses TRBV6-1 and TRBJ2-1; 9 bases match TRBD2. The germline CDR1 and CDR2 sequences are MNHNS and SASEGT. This CDR3 is built from 14 residues. After removal of 11 bases from V and 4 bases from J, the junction contained 9 bases not matched to a gene. Here the CDR3 reads CAAILAGGYNEQFF. CDR3 DNA sequence: TGTGCCGCCATACTAGCGGGTGGATACAATGAGCAGTTCTTC.

The V call is TRBV20-1, the J call TRBJ1-1; the D gene is possibly TRBD1 (5 bases). Germline V gene data show CDR1 as DFQATT and CDR2 as SNEGSKA (reference sequence). Trimming pared 0 bases from V and 3 bases from J, leaving 11 bases between. The CDR3 loop spans 14 amino acids. As DNA, the CDR3 is TGCAGTGCTAGAGAGGGGCGGGTGGACACTGAAGCTTTCTTT. It codes for CSAREGRVDTEAFF.

The V call is TRBV7-9, the J call TRBJ2-7; 7 bases map to TRBD2. The junction had 9 bases not matched to a gene; V was cut back by 0 bases and J by 7 bases. The CDR3 spans 15 residues. The germline V gene encodes CDR1 SEHNR and CDR2 FQNEAQ (reference sequence). CDR3 DNA: TGTGCCAGCAGCTTAGCGTTAGGTCCGGGAGGTGAGCAGTACTTC. It is translated as CASSLALGPGGEQYF.

The sample holds one count of this clonotype. The chain uses TRBV28 and TRBJ2-3; the match to TRBD2 covers 9 bases. Germline CDR1 reads MDHEN; CDR2 reads SYDVKM. Trimming at V came to 3 bases and at J to 5 bases, leaving 6 bases not matched to a gene. The CDR3 is made up of 15 amino acids. The CDR3, as DNA: TGTGCCAGCAGTTTTAGCGGGAGTAGGGGAGATACGCAGTATTTT. The encoded protein is CASSFSGSRGDTQYF.

The chain carries TRBV28 and TRBJ2-3; D is possibly TRBD1 or TRBD2 (5 bases each). The CDR3 runs 16 residues. Germline V gene data show CDR1 as MDHEN and CDR2 as SYDVKM. V lost 2 bases, J lost 8 bases, and 20 bases lay in between. Here the CDR3 reads CASSLPPGTPRGTQYF. CDR3 bases: TGTGCCAGCAGTTTACCTCCCGGGACCCCACGGGGTACGCAGTATTTT. The variable domain in full, completed from reference TRBV28 and TRBJ2-3, reads DVKVTQSSRYLVKRTGEKVFLECVQDMDHENMFWYRQDPGLGLRLIYFSYDVKMKEKGDIPEGYSVSREKKERFSLILESASTNQTSMYLCASSLPPGTPRGTQYFGPGTRLTVL.

The CDR3 reads CSLLQGGSATQYF. The CDR3 DNA reads TGCAGCCTATTACAGGGGGGTTCAGCTACGCAGTATTTT. The chain combines TRBV29-1 with TRBJ2-3; TRBD1 agrees at 8 bases. The germline V gene encodes CDR1 SQVTM and CDR2 ANQGSEA. CDR3 size: 13 residues. The trim removed 8 bases at V and 8 bases at J, leaving 12 bases unmatched.

This chain links TRBV28 with TRBJ2-1; D is unclear. Matching the DNA end better, TRBJ2-7 makes the J call doubtful. Germline V gives CDR1 MDHEN, CDR2 SYDVKM. The CDR3 has 12 amino acids. The CDR3 sequence is CASSLKVAEQYF. Written as DNA, the CDR3 is TGTGCCAGCAGTTTAAAGGTCGCCGAGCAGTACTTC.

The rearrangement joins TRBV29-1 to TRBJ1-4; TRBD1 might be the D (5 bases). This CDR3 comprises 11 residues. Germline values: CDR1 SQVTM, CDR2 ANQGSEA. Trimming pared 6 bases from V and 8 bases from J, leaving 10 bases between. CDR3 DNA sequence: TGCAGCGTCGACCGGGGCGAAAAACTGTTTTTT. Translated: CSVDRGEKLFF.

This clonotype has only a few counts. This chain uses TRBV7-2 with TRBJ2-5; 7 bases are shared with TRBD2. Germline V lookup: CDR1 SGHTA, CDR2 FQGNSA. The CDR3 has 16 residues. Trimming removed 5 bases from V and 11 bases from J; junction bases left unmatched: 20. CDR3: CASSLFGGGGPREQYF. The DNA for the CDR3 is TGTGCCAGCAGCCTCTTCGGTGGGGGAGGGCCCAGGGAGCAGTACTTC.

This clonotype was found a few times. This chain connects TRBV20-1 to TRBJ2-4, with 7 bases matching TRBD2. This CDR3 region has 15 residues. Trimming took 0 bases from V and 8 from J; bases not matched to a gene: 10. Per germline, CDR1 DFQATT and CDR2 SNEGSKA (reference sequence). The DNA for the CDR3 is TGCAGTGCTAGAGATGATGGGGCAGGGAGGGACATTCAGTACTTC. Encoded protein: CSARDDGAGRDIQYF.

The genes are TRBV7-8 and TRBJ1-4; perhaps TRBD1 as D (5 bases). CDR1 SGHVS and CDR2 FQNEAQ come from the germline V gene. The V end lost 0 bases, the J end lost 0 bases, and 11 bases lay between the germline ends. The CDR3 has 17 residues. The CDR3 nucleotides are TGTGCCAGCAGCTTAGCGGGACTGGCTGCAACTAATGAAAAACTGTTTTTT. Protein: CASSLAGLAATNEKLFF.

The chain recombines TRBV7-2 with TRBJ2-5; D ambiguous. The closer fit of TRBJ2-7 to the DNA end suggests the J call may be wrong. Germline assignment: CDR1 SGHTA and CDR2 FQGNSA. CDR3 size: 14 residues. The CDR3 protein is CASSSRSRDYEQYF. DNA of the CDR3: TGTGCCAGCAGCTCCCGATCTAGAGACTACGAGCAGTACTTC.

This clonotype has just a few counts. The gene calls are TRBV10-3 and TRBJ2-5; the D gene could be TRBD1 or TRBD2 (5 bases each). Trimming removed 2 bases at V and 2 bases at J, with 12 bases between. The CDR3 extends over 15 amino acids. Germline assignment: CDR1 ENHRY and CDR2 SYGVKD. CDR3 in amino acids: CAISETRDLQETQYF. Written as DNA, the CDR3 is TGTGCCATCAGTGAGACCCGGGACCTGCAAGAGACCCAGTACTTC.

Remarks on this clonotype: A read error may account for a junction end that differs from germline. The gene calls are TRBV5-1 and TRBJ2-2; D gene uncertain. From germline, CDR1 is SGHRS and CDR2 YFSETQ. The CDR3 is made up of 16 amino acids. CDR3 residues: CASSLKPPVYPGELFF. For the CDR3, the DNA is TGCGCCAGTAGCTTGAAGCCTCCCGTGTATCCCGGGGAGCTGTTTTTT.

This chain joins TRBV5-1 and TRBJ2-1; 12 nucleotides match TRBD2. Germline V CDR1 and CDR2: SGHRS, YFSETQ. This CDR3 is 16 amino acids long. V gave up 4 bases and J gave up 9 bases; unmatched junction bases: 11. In DNA form, the CDR3 reads TGCGCCAGCAGCCGGTCACTAGCGGGGGGCCTTCTTGAGCAGTTCTTC. Amino acid sequence: CASSRSLAGGLLEQFF.

The chain links TRBV6-4 to TRBJ1-2; D is undetermined. Germline V lookup: CDR1 MRHNA, CDR2 SNTAGT. Trimming cost V 5 bases and J 3 bases, with 19 bases left between them. This CDR3 has 16 amino acids. This chain's CDR3 is CASSPTFNPPDYGYTF. The CDR3 DNA reads TGTGCCAGCAGTCCTACGTTCAACCCCCCGGACTATGGCTACACCTTC.

This chain joins TRBV19 and TRBJ2-1; possibly TRBD1 or TRBD2 for D (5 bases each). There are 16 residues in the CDR3. From germline, CDR1 is LNHDA and CDR2 SQIVND (reference sequence). The ends were cut back, 5 bases at V and 10 bases at J, with 24 bases in the middle. The CDR3 is CASSPSPRVRGLEQFF. The CDR3 nucleotides read TGTGCCAGTAGTCCCAGCCCCAGGGTTCGGGGATTGGAGCAGTTCTTC.

Only a few counts were recorded for this clonotype. The J gene is TRBJ1-1, the V gene TRBV28; no clear D. The germline gives CDR1 MDHEN, CDR2 SYDVKM. The CDR3 is 14 residues long. The V end lost 6 bases, the J end lost 3 bases, and 14 bases lay between the germline ends. CDR3 DNA sequence: TGTGCCAGCAGCTTCGTGCAGTGGGACACTGAAGCTTTCTTT. Translating it yields CASSFVQWDTEAFF.

The J gene is TRBJ1-3, the V gene TRBV9; TRBD1 agrees at 7 bases. Germline V gene data show CDR1 as SGDLS and CDR2 as YYNGEE. After removal of 0 bases from V and 4 bases from J, the junction contained 7 bases not matched to a gene. The CDR3 contains 16 residues. This CDR3 is CASSVAEGAQGNTIYF. The CDR3 nucleotides are TGTGCCAGCAGCGTAGCCGAGGGGGCGCAAGGAAACACCATATATTTT.

This clonotype was observed a few times. The V call is TRBV7-9, the J call TRBJ1-4, with a weak D call TRBD1 (6 bases). The CDR3 is 15 amino acids. V dropped 5 bases and J dropped 6 bases, with 16 bases sitting between them. CDR1 and CDR2 (germline): SEHNR, FQNEAQ (reference sequence). The CDR3 is CASSLPEDSHEKLFF. CDR3 DNA sequence: TGTGCCAGCAGCCTCCCCGAGGACAGCCATGAAAAACTGTTTTTT.

The CDR3 DNA reads as TGTGCCAGTAGTAAACGGACTAGCGAGAGCTACGAGCAGTACTTC. This translates into CASSKRTSESYEQYF. The rearrangement links TRBV19 to TRBJ2-5; TRBD2 aligns across 9 bases. With the DNA end fitting TRBJ2-7 better, the J assignment may be wrong. The CDR3 covers 15 residues. Germline V lookup: CDR1 LNHDA, CDR2 SQIVND (reference sequence).

The table lists this clonotype with a few counts. The chain links TRBV12-3 or TRBV12-4 to TRBJ2-6; the match to TRBD1 covers 9 bases. CDR3 size: 18 residues. J lost 3 bases, V lost 5 bases, and 11 bases had no gene match. Written as DNA, the CDR3 is TGTGCCAGCAGTCAAACCGGGACAGGGATTCTTGGGGCCAACGTCCTGACTTTC. This codes for CASSQTGTGILGANVLTF.

The V call is TRBV7-8, the J call TRBJ2-5; TRBD2 agrees at 9 bases. The germline CDR1 and CDR2 sequences are SGHVS and FQNEAQ. The CDR3 consists of 16 residues. V dropped 4 bases and J dropped 5; count of bases not matched to a gene: 11. The CDR3 DNA reads TGTGCCAGCAGCTACCCAGGGAGCGGGGGGACGGAGACCCAGTACTTC. It translates to CASSYPGSGGTETQYF.

The rearrangement links TRBV11-2 to TRBJ2-3; TRBD2 matches 9 bases. V was pared by 6 bases and J by 3 bases, with 4 bases of the junction left unmatched. Germline assignment: CDR1 SGHAT and CDR2 FQNNGV. The CDR3 is made up of 14 amino acids. The CDR3 loop reads CASRSSGNTDTQYF. CDR3 nucleotides: TGTGCCAGCAGATCTAGCGGGAATACAGATACGCAGTATTTT.

Only a few counts were recorded for this clonotype. J is TRBJ2-5 and V is TRBV4-1; a possible D gene is TRBD2 (5 bases). The germline V gene encodes CDR1 MGHRA and CDR2 YSYEKL. The CDR3 covers 13 residues. V lost 0 bases, J lost 11 bases, and 13 bases lay in between. The CDR3 DNA reads TGCGCCAGCAGCCAAGATCAAGGGAGAGAGCAGTACTTC. Translated: CASSQDQGREQYF.

The J gene is TRBJ2-1, the V gene TRBV5-1; no clear D. Germline values: CDR1 SGHRS, CDR2 YFSETQ. CDR3 size: 16 residues. V gave up 0 bases and J gave up 8 bases, with 18 bases separating them. The CDR3 reads CASSLGAGLGDHEQFF. In DNA, the CDR3 is TGCGCCAGCAGCTTGGGCGCAGGCCTGGGTGACCATGAGCAGTTCTTC. The full variable domain, with the rest looked up from reference TRBV5-1 and TRBJ2-1, is KAGVTQTPRYLIKTRGQQVTLSCSPISGHRSVSWYQQTPGQGLQFLFEYFSETQRNKGNFPGRFSGRQFSNSRSEMNVSTLELGDSALYLCASSLGAGLGDHEQFFGPGTRLTVL.

The chain has TRBV12-3 or TRBV12-4 and TRBJ2-1; TRBD1 is a possible D gene (5 bases). The better agreement between TRBJ2-7 and the DNA end casts doubt on the J call. The CDR3 is 13 amino acids. CDR3 coding DNA: TGTGCCAGCAGTGAACAGGCCTCCTACGAGCAGTACTTC. Amino acids: CASSEQASYEQYF.

This sequence joins TRBV6-2 or TRBV6-3 and TRBJ1-5, with a weak D call TRBD1 (5 bases). Trimming took off 4 bases at V and 3 bases at J, with 19 bases between the two ends. The germline V gene has CDR1 MNHEY and CDR2 SVGEGT. This CDR3 is built from 17 residues. The DNA for the CDR3 is TGTGCCAGCAGTTCCATCGACGGAAGGGGCCTCAATCAGCCCCAGCATTTT. It specifies CASSSIDGRGLNQPQHF.